The 21 T cell receptor beta chains given below trace back to one sample, sequenced in a study of T cell repertoires in cytomegalovirus infection (dated 2019 in TCRdb). No antigen is known for these receptors. Sample treatment or condition, as interpreted from the label and publication: in vitro stimulation with specific CMV peptide epitopes to enrich CMV-specific T cells. TCRdb lists the instrument as Illumina HiSeq 1500. TCRdb cleaned the public reads at Q25 with fastp, built clones with MiXCR and kept in-frame beta chains. Entries that share a CDR3 protein sequence are merged under the most common genes and DNA. The sample records about 830,000 distinct CDR3 sequences, about 31% of which are singletons. Together, the top ten hold about an eighth of the sample. Sequences were derived from cultured CD8+ T cells from PBMCs, sampled from culture after CMV antigen stimulation. Receptor source: a human donor in good health (CMV status not recorded). Some clones in this sample may be carry-over from other donors' samples.

This clonotype was seen many times. The chain carries TRBV7-2 and TRBJ2-7; the D is unclear. The CDR3 is 13 residues long. Germline V lookup: CDR1 SGHTA, CDR2 FQGNSA. The V gene lost 1 base and the J gene lost 4 bases, with 8 bases spanning the gap. The CDR3 loop reads CASSLEWRYEQYV. The CDR3 nucleotides read TGTGCCAGCAGCTTAGAATGGCGTTACGAGCAGTACGTC.

This clonotype was counted a few times. The chain couples TRBV4-1 to TRBJ2-5; the D gene is possibly TRBD2 (6 bases). The germline V and J ends were trimmed by 1 base and 2 bases, with 11 bases remaining between them. The CDR3 loop spans 15 amino acids. Germline CDR1 is MGHRA and CDR2 is YSYEKL. The CDR3 spells CASSQGWDFQETQYF. The CDR3 nucleotides are TGCGCCAGCAGCCAAGGGTGGGACTTTCAAGAGACCCAGTACTTC.

This clonotype occurred a few times. J is TRBJ2-5 and V is TRBV12-3 or TRBV12-4, with a tentative D call TRBD1 (6 bases). Between the trimmed V and J ends, which lost 6 bases and 5 bases, there was a span of 10 bases. The CDR3 is 12 amino acids. DNA for the CDR3: TGTGCCAGCAGGTACAGGGTGGAGACCCAGTACTTC. Its translation: CASRYRVETQYF.

This clonotype was seen only a few times. The chain links TRBV27 to TRBJ2-3, with D perhaps TRBD1 (7 bases). The CDR3 sequence is 17 residues long. Germline V lookup: CDR1 MNHEY, CDR2 SMNVEV (reference sequence). Trimming shortened V by 0 bases and J by 0 bases, and 13 bases separated the two germline ends. Written as DNA, the CDR3 is TGTGCCAGCAGTTTATCAAGGAGGGGGCCCAGCACAGATACGCAGTATTTT. Amino acids: CASSLSRRGPSTDTQYF.

This chain joins TRBV6-5 and TRBJ2-7, with TRBD2 as a possible D gene (5 bases). This CDR3 spans 15 amino acids. The germline V gene encodes CDR1 MNHEY and CDR2 SVGAGI. V shed 2 bases and J shed 3 bases, with 14 bases lying between them. The CDR3 nucleotides read TGTGCCAGCAGTTACATCGAGAGGGCGGTCTACGAGCAGTACTTC. As protein: CASSYIERAVYEQYF.

The gene calls are TRBV6-6 and TRBJ2-1; 11 bases match TRBD2. V lost 6 bases to trimming and J lost 5 bases; unmatched junction nucleotides: 6. In germline, CDR1 is MNHNY, CDR2 SVGAGI (reference sequence). The CDR3 runs 15 residues. In DNA, the CDR3 is TGTGCCAGCAGGGATCTAGCGGGGGGCCACAATGAGCAGTTCTTC. Translation: CASRDLAGGHNEQFF.

The chain recombines TRBV4-1 with TRBJ2-1, with D tentatively TRBD1 or TRBD2 (5 bases each). In germline, CDR1 is MGHRA, CDR2 YSYEKL. Trimming left V 0 bases short and J 2 bases short, with 14 bases between. The CDR3 is 17 amino acids. CDR3 DNA sequence: TGCGCCAGCAGCCAAGATCTATTGGGGGACCCCTACAATGAGCAGTTCTTC. It encodes CASSQDLLGDPYNEQFF.

V usage is TRBV7-2 and J usage is TRBJ2-7; D may correspond to TRBD1 or TRBD2 (5 bases each). This CDR3 contains 15 residues. V was pared by 1 base and J by 3 bases, with 13 bases between. In germline, CDR1 is SGHTA, CDR2 FQGNSA. The CDR3 DNA follows: TGTGCCAGCAGCTTAGGGTGGGACCGACGCTACGAGCAGTACTTC. Its translation: CASSLGWDRRYEQYF.

This clonotype was counted a few times. V usage is TRBV12-3 or TRBV12-4 and J usage is TRBJ1-5; TRBD1 matches at 9 bases. This CDR3 has 16 amino acids. After removal of 8 bases from V and 5 bases from J, the junction contained 13 bases not matched to a gene. The CDR3 sequence: CASANTGTGYDQPQHF. In nucleotides, the CDR3 is TGTGCCAGCGCAAATACCGGGACAGGGTATGATCAGCCCCAGCATTTT.

The chain carries TRBV24-1 and TRBJ2-5; maybe TRBD1 (5 bases). Germline assignment: CDR1 KGHDR and CDR2 SFDVKD. The CDR3 consists of 13 residues. Trimming took 6 bases from V and 5 from J, leaving 12 bases between them. CDR3 protein: CATSPRDQETQYF. The CDR3 nucleotides read TGTGCCACCAGTCCCAGGGATCAGGAGACCCAGTACTTC.

V usage is TRBV6-1 and J usage is TRBJ1-2, with 12 bases that match TRBD1. This CDR3 is 14 amino acids long. V lost 6 bases to trimming and J lost 5 bases; unmatched junction nucleotides: 4. Germline CDR1 and CDR2: MNHNS and SASEGT. The CDR3 DNA reads as TGTGCCAGCAGAGGGACAGGGGGCGTTTATGGCTACACCTTC. Translating gives CASRGTGGVYGYTF.

This clonotype has only a few counts. The chain is built from TRBV19 and TRBJ1-3, with D possibly TRBD1 on 5 matching bases. Trimming removed 5 bases at V and 8 bases at J, with 10 bases between. CDR1 and CDR2 from the germline V gene are LNHDA and SQIVND (reference sequence). The CDR3 is 12 residues long. The DNA for the CDR3 is TGTGCCAGTAGTCTTGACAGCTACACCATATATTTT. Translating gives CASSLDSYTIYF.

This clonotype turned up a few times. V and J are TRBV6-6 and TRBJ1-2; D not certain. The CDR3 length is 14 residues. Germline CDR1 reads MNHNY; CDR2 reads SVGAGI (reference sequence). V was pared by 4 bases and J by 0 bases, with 9 bases between. The CDR3 DNA is TGTGCCAGCAGTTTCCAACACGCTAACTATGGCTACACCTTC. This gives the protein CASSFQHANYGYTF.

The table lists this clonotype with a few counts. The J gene is TRBJ1-3, the V gene TRBV6-1, with TRBD1 matching over 7 bases. Trimming took 3 bases from V and 4 from J; bases not matched to a gene: 6. The CDR3 is made up of 15 amino acids. Germline V gene data show CDR1 as MNHNS and CDR2 as SASEGT. The DNA of the CDR3 is TGTGCCAGCAGTGAGGAAGGGGGCCCCGGAAACACCATATATTTT. This gives the protein CASSEEGGPGNTIYF.

The chain carries TRBV27 and TRBJ2-3; 10 positions match TRBD2. Germline V gene data show CDR1 as MNHEY and CDR2 as SMNVEV (reference sequence). The trim removed 2 bases at V and 3 bases at J, leaving 8 bases unmatched. The CDR3 covers 17 residues. The CDR3 here is CASSLPPGLAATDTQYF. DNA for the CDR3: TGTGCCAGCAGTTTACCACCCGGACTAGCGGCGACAGATACGCAGTATTTT.

V gene TRBV9 combines with J gene TRBJ2-3; TRBD2 aligns across 9 bases. Losses at the gene ends were 0 bases for V and 3 bases for J; bases not matched to a gene: 5. In germline, CDR1 is SGDLS, CDR2 YYNGEE. This CDR3 has 16 residues. This CDR3 is CASSVVAGVGTDTQYF. DNA for the CDR3: TGTGCCAGCAGCGTAGTAGCGGGGGTAGGTACAGATACGCAGTATTTT.

This clonotype was seen only a few times. V and J are TRBV7-6 and TRBJ1-2; 7 bases are a match to TRBD1. The CDR3 runs to 15 residues. After removal of 2 bases from V and 8 bases from J, the junction contained 11 bases not matched to a gene. Germline lookup yields CDR1 SGHVS and CDR2 FNYEAQ. In nucleotides, the CDR3 is TGTGCCAGCAGCTTATTTCCTGACAGGGTTACAGGCTACACCTTC. It codes for CASSLFPDRVTGYTF.

The chain links TRBV23-1 to TRBJ1-1, with D hard to call. TRBV23-1 is assigned to the ORF class and has an uncertain function. There are 14 residues in the CDR3. Trimming stripped 2 bases from V and 1 base from J, with 8 bases between. The CDR3 sequence: CASSQIIGNTEAFF. The DNA for the CDR3 is TGCGCCAGCAGTCAAATTATCGGGAACACTGAAGCTTTCTTT.

The V call is TRBV7-2, the J call TRBJ1-6, with 8 nucleotides matching TRBD1. The CDR3 totals 15 residues. Germline CDR1 reads SGHTA; CDR2 reads FQGNSA. The trim removed 7 bases at V and 6 bases at J, leaving 8 bases unmatched. The CDR3 spells CASTPGQGVNSPLHF. DNA for the CDR3: TGTGCCAGCACCCCCGGACAGGGAGTTAATTCACCCCTCCACTTT.

In this sample, this clonotype turned up a few times. The chain employs TRBV7-6 and TRBJ1-1; D gene ambiguous. Trimming stripped 1 base from V and 7 bases from J, with 10 bases between. The CDR3 is 13 amino acids. Per germline, CDR1 SGHVS and CDR2 FNYEAQ. CDR3: CASSLGSALEAFF. CDR3 bases: TGTGCCAGCAGCTTAGGTTCAGCACTTGAAGCTTTCTTT.

As for this clonotype: One end of the junction is discordant with germline, which a read error may explain. This rearrangement joins TRBV6-1 to TRBJ2-2, with 10 bases aligning to TRBD1. Germline CDR1 MNHNS, CDR2 SASEGT. The CDR3 extends over 15 amino acids. CDR3 nucleotides: TGTGCCAGCATATCGACAGGGGGCATGGTCGGGGAGCAGTTTTTT. It specifies CASISTGGMVGEQFF.